A single sample is the source of the 6 T cell receptor beta chains below, sequenced in a study of PD-1 blockade in classical Hodgkin lymphoma. Produced via immunoSEQ multiplex PCR; TCRdb's table is partial and in-frame only. Of 18,000 or so clones listed, 70% were seen once; the top ten hold around 2.7%. Time point in this sample: cycle 4 day 1 (C4D1), after more than five weeks of nivolumab. The patients all showed relapse after autologous stem cell transplantation, while their brentuximab vedotin exposure varied. From thawed PBMCs, CD4+ T cells were purified using magnetic negative selection. The sample here was CD4+ T cells from blood, taken before the fourth cycle of nivolumab. All receptors come from a human donor with classical Hodgkin lymphoma.

The chain links TRBV7-2 to TRBJ1-2; 9 nucleotides agree with TRBD1. This CDR3 spans 16 amino acids. The germline CDR1 and CDR2 sequences are SGHTA and FQGNSA. Trimming took 1 base from V and 2 from J; bases not matched to a gene: 5. Here the CDR3 reads CASSLVGTGGNYGYTF. In nucleotides, the CDR3 is TGTGCCAGCAGCTTAGTGGGTACAGGGGGCAACTATGGCTACACCTTC.

The genes are TRBV4-2 and TRBJ1-3; D gene ambiguous. Germline CDR1 reads LGHNA; CDR2 reads YNFKEQ. Trimming took off 2 bases at V and 4 bases at J, with 9 bases between the two ends. CDR3 size: 14 residues. The CDR3 sequence is CASSQNTQGNTIYF. The CDR3 nucleotides read TGTGCCAGCAGCCAAAATACACAGGGAAACACCATATATTTT.

The V and J genes are TRBV2 and TRBJ1-3; 7 nucleotides match TRBD1. Trimming at V came to 6 bases and at J to 2 bases, leaving 4 bases not matched to a gene. Germline V gene data show CDR1 as SNHLY and CDR2 as FYNNEI. This CDR3 is built from 14 residues. The CDR3 DNA reads TGTGCCAGCAGCAAACAGGGGACTGGAAACACCATATATTTT. It codes for CASSKQGTGNTIYF.

This sequence joins TRBV18 and TRBJ2-1; 7 bases fit TRBD1. V trimming: 5 bases; J trimming: 4 bases; junction bases outside the gene matches: 11. This CDR3 is 16 amino acids long. The germline CDR1 and CDR2 sequences are KGHSH and LQKENI. The CDR3 sequence is CASSSLTGESYNEQFF. CDR3 DNA: TGTGCCAGCTCATCCCTTACAGGGGAATCTTACAATGAGCAGTTCTTC.

This CDR3 reads CAISEQGRITEAFF. CDR3 bases: TGTGCCATCAGTGAGCAGGGACGGATCACTGAAGCTTTCTTT. The rearrangement joins TRBV10-3 to TRBJ1-1, with D possibly TRBD1 on 5 matching bases. Germline V gene lookup returns CDR1 ENHRY and CDR2 SYGVKD. With 2 bases removed from V and 4 bases from J, the gap between germline ends came to 11 bases. This CDR3 comprises 14 residues.

By share of the sample, this clone is medium-sized. Within the sample, other DNA sequences also encode this same CDR3. This chain joins TRBV2 and TRBJ2-7; 8 bases fit TRBD1. This CDR3 has 14 amino acids. The trim removed 3 bases at V and 2 bases at J, leaving 3 bases unmatched. The germline gives CDR1 SNHLY, CDR2 FYNNEI. The chain's CDR3 is CASSDQGAAYEQYF. The CDR3 DNA is TGTGCCAGCAGTGATCAGGGGGCGGCCTACGAGCAGTACTTC.